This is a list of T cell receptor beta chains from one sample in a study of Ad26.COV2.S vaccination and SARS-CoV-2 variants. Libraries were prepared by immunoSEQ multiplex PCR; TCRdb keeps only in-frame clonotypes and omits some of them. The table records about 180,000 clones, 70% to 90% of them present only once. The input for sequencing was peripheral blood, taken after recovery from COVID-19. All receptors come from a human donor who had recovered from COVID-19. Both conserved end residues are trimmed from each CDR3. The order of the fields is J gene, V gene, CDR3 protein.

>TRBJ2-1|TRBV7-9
ASSRDTLYNEQF
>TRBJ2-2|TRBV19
ASSRAFGLGGTGELF
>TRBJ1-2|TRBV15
ATSEGRDLYGYT
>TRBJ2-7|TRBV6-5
ASSYSKVDNYEQY
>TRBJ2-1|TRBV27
ASIQSGGAYNEQF
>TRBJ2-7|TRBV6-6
ASSYRTGNYEQY
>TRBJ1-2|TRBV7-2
ASSPGRSEGYGYT
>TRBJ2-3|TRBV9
ASSVAPLTDTQY
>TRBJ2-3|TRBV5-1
ASSLVSSSTDTQY
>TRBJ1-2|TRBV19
ASSIRFYGYT
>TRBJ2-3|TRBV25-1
ASSDAGLTDTQY
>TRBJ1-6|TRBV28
ASTPSPNSPLH
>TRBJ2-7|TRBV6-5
ASSSDRDSLWEQY
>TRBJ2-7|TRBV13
ASSPREGLAGYEQY
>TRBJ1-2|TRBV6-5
ASSTPLKGFYGYT
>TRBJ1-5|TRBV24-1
ATSAGRNQPQH